This is a list of T cell receptor beta chains from one sample in a study of blood T cell dynamics during melanoma immunotherapy. The method was immunoSEQ multiplex PCR; TCRdb's version includes in-frame clones alone and lacks a portion of them. The data show fewer than 6,000 clones, about 86% seen once. This sample comprised blood, obtained from a patient treated with checkpoint blockade. The receptors come from a human donor with melanoma. The conserved cysteine and the conserved F or W are not part of the CDR3 here.

J | V | CDR3
TRBJ1-4 | TRBV27 | ASSPGGREKLF
TRBJ1-2 | TRBV5-6 | ASSLPGTGSYGYT
TRBJ1-2 | TRBV5-1 | ASRAGQEYGYT
TRBJ1-3 | TRBV6-1 | ASSERGYTIY
TRBJ1-6 | TRBV7-2 | ASRPGLNNSPLH
TRBJ2-7 | TRBV2 | ASWGTSSYEQY
TRBJ1-1 | TRBV19 | ASSIGGQVTEAF
TRBJ1-1 | TRBV19 | ASSIDPLGRGDTEAF
TRBJ1-6 | TRBV28 | ASSLGFSYNSPLH
TRBJ1-1 | TRBV4-1 | ASREQVGARTEAF
TRBJ2-7 | TRBV6-4 | ASRQAPYEQY
TRBJ1-3 | TRBV30 | AWSNRAGNTIY
TRBJ2-7 | TRBV30 | AWGTGPYEQY
TRBJ1-3 | TRBV7-9 | ASSTSRLRSGNTIY
TRBJ2-7 | TRBV7-2 | ASSLTSGVNEQY
TRBJ1-1 | TRBV19 | ASSNLNTEAF
TRBJ1-1 | TRBV15 | ATSRTFDNPTEAF
TRBJ1-5 | TRBV28 | ASRPERSWNQPQH
TRBJ2-2 | TRBV4-1 | ASSYYQGSGELF
TRBJ1-2 | TRBV9 | ASSASTVTLGYT
TRBJ1-6 | TRBV7-9 | ASSLNVSPGGSPLH
TRBJ1-1 | TRBV5-5 | ASSSRTGVRNTEAF
TRBJ1-5 | TRBV19 | ASTKEGYNQPQH
TRBJ1-3 | TRBV28 | ASTDLKGQDSSGNTIY
TRBJ1-1 | TRBV28 | ASTPTGRERAF
TRBJ1-5 | TRBV5-1 | ASSLSGGDQPQH
TRBJ2-7 | TRBV19 | ASGRDGWYEQY
TRBJ2-7 | TRBV29-1 | SVKDPSYEQY
TRBJ1-1 | TRBV27 | ASSPVGEKEAF
TRBJ1-1 | TRBV5-1 | ASSPGTGGLNTEAF
TRBJ1-5 | TRBV2 | ASTVILRDQPQH
TRBJ1-3 | TRBV6-5 | ASSPHLRNTIY
TRBJ1-5 | TRBV30 | AWSVARVNQPQH
TRBJ1-2 | TRBV6-4 | ASSDSVFSDYGYT
TRBJ1-2 | TRBV19 | ASHKGADRWNYGYT
TRBJ2-7 | TRBV10-1 | ASSELFGTTRDEQY
TRBJ1-1 | TRBV19 | ASKGQGRLYRTEAF